The 18 T cell receptor beta chains listed next were all sequenced from one sample in a study of shared clonotypes between healthy human individuals. Using immunoSEQ multiplex PCR, the repertoire was profiled, and TCRdb retains in-frame clones only, with some absent. The table lists over a million clones, more than 75% of them singletons. The sequencing input was memory CD4+ T cells from PBMCs. Subset denoted: CD45RA-negative fraction. These receptors came from a young man in good health. Some clones in this sample may be carry-over from other donors' samples.

This clone occurred a few times. The chain combines TRBV21-1 with TRBJ2-2; no check of the table's D call, TRBD2, against the DNA was made. TRBV21-1 is termed a pseudogene. The CDR3 is 13 residues long. CDR3 DNA sequence: TGTGCCAGCAGCGACTCGAACACCGGGGAGCTGTTTTTT. Translation gives CASSDSNTGELFF.

This clone was found a few times. The CDR3 DNA reads TGTGCCAGCTGCCGGGACATCAACACTGAAGCTTTCTTT. Translated: CASCRDINTEAFF. V is TRBV18 and J is TRBJ1-1; possible D gene TRBD1, 6 bases. V dropped 7 bases and J dropped 2 bases, with 11 bases sitting between them. This CDR3 spans 13 amino acids. Germline values: CDR1 KGHSH, CDR2 LQKENI. Supplemented by reference TRBV18 and TRBJ1-1, the full variable domain reads NAGVMQNPRHLVRRRGQEARLRCSPMKGHSHVYWYRQLPEEGLKFMVYLQKENIIDESGMPKERFSAEFPKEGPSILRIQQVVRGDSAAYFCASCRDINTEAFFGQGTRLTVV.

The chain has TRBV30 and TRBJ2-7, with D maybe TRBD1 (5 bases). CDR1 and CDR2 from the germline V gene are GTSNPN and SVGIG (reference sequence). This CDR3 spans 12 amino acids. Trimming stripped 6 bases from V and 6 bases from J, with 15 bases between. CDR3 in amino acids: CACTGVYGEQYF. The CDR3 nucleotides are TGTGCCTGTACAGGTGTTTACGGCGAGCAGTACTTC.

V gene TRBV11-3 combines with J gene TRBJ2-1, with D possibly TRBD2 on 5 matching bases. Germline CDR1 is SGHNT and CDR2 is YENEEA. The V gene lost 8 bases and the J gene lost 6 bases, with 20 bases spanning the gap. The CDR3 consists of 15 residues. The CDR3 sequence: CASSTGNGKGNEQFF. CDR3 nucleotide sequence: TGTGCCAGCTCGACCGGGAACGGTAAAGGCAATGAGCAGTTCTTC.

The chain recombines TRBV18 with TRBJ1-5; D uncertain. CDR1 and CDR2 (germline): KGHSH, LQKENI. There are 15 residues in the CDR3. V was trimmed by 5 bases and J by 1 base, leaving 12 bases between them. As DNA, the CDR3 is TGTGCCAGCTCAACCAGAGTGGCCAGCAATCAGCCCCAGCATTTT. This encodes CASSTRVASNQPQHF.

J is TRBJ2-3 and V is TRBV4-1; D ambiguous. Germline V gives CDR1 MGHRA, CDR2 YSYEKL. The V gene lost 1 base and the J gene lost 2 bases, with 7 bases spanning the gap. The CDR3 is 14 amino acids. Here the CDR3 DNA reads TGCGCCAGCAGCCAAGGCCAGAACACAGATACGCAGTATTTT. Its translation is CASSQGQNTDTQYF.

V is TRBV14 and J is TRBJ1-2; 9 bases line up with TRBD1. In germline, CDR1 is SGHDN, CDR2 FVKESK. The CDR3 runs to 15 residues. V gave up 3 bases and J gave up 4 bases; unmatched junction bases: 6. CDR3 residues: CASSHLTGGGYGYTF. The CDR3 bases are TGTGCCAGCAGCCACCTTACAGGGGGCGGCTATGGCTACACCTTC.

This chain connects TRBV13 to TRBJ2-1; 10 bases match TRBD2. Per the germline V gene, CDR1 is PRHDT and CDR2 is FYEKMQ (reference sequence). CDR3 length: 17 residues. Losses at the gene ends were 1 base for V and 9 bases for J; bases not matched to a gene: 12. CDR3 coding DNA: TGTGCCAGCAGCTTAGCCGAAAGCGGGAGGGCGTCTTTTGAGCAGTTCTTC. Its translation: CASSLAESGRASFEQFF.

The V gene is TRBV5-4, the J gene TRBJ1-3; D is uncertain. This CDR3 contains 15 residues. V was trimmed by 0 bases and J by 0 bases, leaving 7 bases between them. Germline V lookup: CDR1 SGHNT, CDR2 YYREEE (reference sequence). For the CDR3, the DNA is TGTGCCAGCAGCTTGGGCGGGATCTCTGGAAACACCATATATTTT. Translating it yields CASSLGGISGNTIYF.

V usage is TRBV28 and J usage is TRBJ2-7; TRBD2 might be the D (5 bases). Germline loops: CDR1 MDHEN, CDR2 SYDVKM. V was cut by 4 bases and J by 3 bases, with 16 bases left in between. The CDR3 is 15 residues long. The DNA of the CDR3 is TGTGCCAGCAGTTCCCCGGGAACACATTACTACGAGCAGTACTTC. Protein: CASSSPGTHYYEQYF.

The chain joins TRBV5-8 to TRBJ2-7; D possibly corresponds to TRBD2 (6 bases). Trimming removed 4 bases at V and 6 bases at J, with 20 bases between. The germline V gene has CDR1 SGHTS and CDR2 YDEGEE. The CDR3 runs 15 residues. CDR3 protein: CASSRPLARVGEQYF. The CDR3 nucleotides read TGTGCCAGCAGCCGACCTCTAGCGAGGGTAGGCGAGCAGTACTTC.

The chain recombines TRBV4-3 with TRBJ2-3, with D uncertain. V lost 0 bases, J lost 2 bases, and 6 bases lay in between. Germline values: CDR1 LGHNA, CDR2 YSLEER. This CDR3 is built from 14 residues. The CDR3 DNA reads TGCGCCAGCAGCCAAGACCGGGCCACAGATACGCAGTATTTT. It specifies CASSQDRATDTQYF.

The CDR3 sequence: CASSYDSVGQPQHF. Here the CDR3 DNA reads TGTGCCAGCAGTTACGATTCCGTGGGGCAGCCCCAGCATTTT. The chain joins TRBV6-5 to TRBJ1-5; D not certain. V lost 2 bases and J 7 bases, leaving 12 bases between the germline ends. The CDR3 length is 14 residues. The germline gives CDR1 MNHEY, CDR2 SVGAGI.

With respect to this clone: This likely stems from a read error, as it lies one base from a far larger clone. The chain has TRBV4-3 and TRBJ1-1; a possible D gene is TRBD1 (5 bases). The CDR3 runs to 17 residues. With 1 base removed from V and 7 bases from J, the gap between germline ends came to 22 bases. Looked up from germline, CDR1 is LGHNA and CDR2 is YSLEER. CDR3 bases: TGCGCCAGCAGCCAAGGGGCGGGGGTAGGGACTTTCGATGAAGCTTTCTTT. It codes for CASSQGAGVGTFDEAFF.

The chain joins TRBV6-1 to TRBJ1-1; unclear D gene. CDR1 MNHNS and CDR2 SASEGT come from the germline V gene. This CDR3 has 14 amino acids. Trimming removed 5 bases from V and 7 bases from J, with 17 bases in between. CDR3: CASSRSPNWDEAFF. DNA of the CDR3: TGTGCCAGCAGTCGGTCTCCAAATTGGGATGAAGCTTTCTTT.

The chain links TRBV6-6 to TRBJ2-2, with 8 bases that match TRBD1. CDR1 is MNHNY and CDR2 is SVGAGI in the germline V gene (reference sequence). This CDR3 contains 15 residues. With 2 bases clipped from V and 6 bases from J, the junction kept 5 bases outside the gene matches. The CDR3 is CASSYRWTGPGELFF. DNA of the CDR3: TGTGCCAGCAGTTACCGTTGGACAGGGCCCGGGGAGCTGTTTTTT.

This sequence joins TRBV5-5 and TRBJ1-4, with D tentatively TRBD1 (6 bases). Per the germline V gene, CDR1 is SGHKS and CDR2 is YYEKEE (reference sequence). Trimming cost V 4 bases and J 0 bases, with 10 bases left between them. The CDR3 has 15 amino acids. CDR3 protein: CASSLQGSTNEKLFF. The CDR3 DNA follows: TGTGCCAGCAGCCTGCAGGGGTCAACTAATGAAAAACTGTTTTTT.

The chain couples TRBV9 to TRBJ2-1; 14 bases are shared with TRBD2. V was clipped by 2 bases and J by 3 bases; unmatched bases: 7. This CDR3 region has 18 residues. Germline assignment: CDR1 SGDLS and CDR2 YYNGEE. CDR3 sequence reads: CASSVLTSGRASYNEQFF. Here the CDR3 DNA reads TGTGCCAGCAGCGTTCTGACTAGCGGGAGGGCCAGCTACAATGAGCAGTTCTTC.